Below, one T cell receptor beta chain is given with its context. The data belong to a study of blood T cell repertoires in COVID-19. For the study at large: The cDNA or gDNA used as material had been derived from T cells, B-cell-depleted T cells, or PBMCs.

Generated by immunoSEQ multiplex PCR, the TCRdb table keeps only in-frame clones and is missing some. The sample holds around 220,000 clones, 82% seen once. Patients at the Seattle site were enrolled during active infection and followed longitudinally. The CDR3 sequence is 13 residues long. Germline assignment: CDR1 SGDLS and CDR2 YYNGEE. The source material was peripheral blood. The V and J genes are TRBV9 and TRBJ2-2; 7 positions agree with TRBD1. This TCR was sampled from a woman of 80 years or more with COVID-19, enrolled during active disease. The CDR3 reads CATGQSNTGELFF. As DNA, the CDR3 is TGTGCTACGGGACAGTCGAACACCGGGGAGCTGTTTTTT. Full variable domain (outside the CDR3, taken from reference TRBV9 and TRBJ2-2): DSGVTQTPKHLITATGQRVTLRCSPRSGDLSVYWYQQSLDQGLQFLIQYYNGEERAKGNILERFSAQQFPDLHSELNLSSLELGDSALYFCATGQSNTGELFFGEGSRLTVL.